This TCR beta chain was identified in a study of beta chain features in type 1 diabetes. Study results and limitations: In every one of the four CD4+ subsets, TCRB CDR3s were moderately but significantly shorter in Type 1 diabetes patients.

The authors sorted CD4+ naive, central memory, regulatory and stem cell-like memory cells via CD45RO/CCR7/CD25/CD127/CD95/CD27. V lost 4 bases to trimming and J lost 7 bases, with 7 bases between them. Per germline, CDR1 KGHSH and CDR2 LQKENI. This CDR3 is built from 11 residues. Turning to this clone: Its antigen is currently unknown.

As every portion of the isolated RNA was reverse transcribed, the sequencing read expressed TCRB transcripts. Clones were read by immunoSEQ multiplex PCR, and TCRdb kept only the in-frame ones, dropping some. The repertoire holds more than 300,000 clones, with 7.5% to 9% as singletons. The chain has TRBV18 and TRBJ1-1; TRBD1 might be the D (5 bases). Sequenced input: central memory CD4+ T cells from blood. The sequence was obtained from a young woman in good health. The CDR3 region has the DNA TGTGCCAGCTCACAGGGGAGTGAAGCTTTCTTT. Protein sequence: CASSQGSEAFF.